The clone carrying this T cell receptor beta chain was seen many times. Its target is not known. The authors amplified TCR beta CDR3 regions, and they did so from RNA transcripts for repertoire sequencing. An opening RT-PCR round employed HTBI primers and preceded a second-round multiplex PCR. MiXCR was run by TCRdb on the multiplex PCR reads, yielding one entry per CDR3 protein. The sample has tens of thousands of distinct CDR3 sequences; 40% to 65% are singletons. The data are from a study of Graves' ophthalmopathy and Graves' hyperthyroidism. Broader study findings: The model's ophthalmopathy progression predictions had roughly 69% sensitivity and roughly 72% specificity. Thyroid clonotypes that were expanded above 0.001 frequency mostly also appeared in blood.

Germline CDR1 and CDR2: MNHEY and SVGAGI. There are 14 residues in the CDR3. With 6 bases clipped from V and 2 bases from J, the junction kept 7 bases outside the gene matches. Among the exclusions were patients with other autoimmune diseases, uncontrolled infections, pregnancy or lactation. This chain joins TRBV6-5 and TRBJ2-7, with 7 bases matching TRBD1. Sequencing was done on a sample of peripheral blood. The sequence derives from an adult man with Graves' ophthalmopathy. The CDR3 DNA is TGTGCCAGCAGCCCACGAAGGGGGCCCTACGAGCAGTACTTC. As protein: CASSPRRGPYEQYF.